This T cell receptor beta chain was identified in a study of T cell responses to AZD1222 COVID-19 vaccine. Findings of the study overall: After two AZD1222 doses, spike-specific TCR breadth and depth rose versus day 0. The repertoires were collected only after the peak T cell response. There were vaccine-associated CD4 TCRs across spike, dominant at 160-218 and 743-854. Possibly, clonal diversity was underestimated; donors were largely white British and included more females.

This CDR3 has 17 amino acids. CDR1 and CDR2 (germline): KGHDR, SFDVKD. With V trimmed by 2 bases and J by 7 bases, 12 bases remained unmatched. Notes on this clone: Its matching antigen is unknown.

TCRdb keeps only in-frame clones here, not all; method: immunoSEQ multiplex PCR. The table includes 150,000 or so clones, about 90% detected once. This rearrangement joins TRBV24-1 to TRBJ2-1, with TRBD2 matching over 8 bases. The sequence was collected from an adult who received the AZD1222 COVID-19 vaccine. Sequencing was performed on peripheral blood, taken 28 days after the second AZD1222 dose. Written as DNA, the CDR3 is TGTGCCACCAGTGATTGGGGGTTTCGTAGCGGGAAAAATGAGCAGTTCTTC. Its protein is CATSDWGFRSGKNEQFF.